A single TCR beta chain is shown here with its context. The record originates from a study of blood T cell repertoires in COVID-19. Study details: From T cells, B-cell-depleted T cells, or PBMCs came the material, which was cDNA or gDNA.

Germline V gene lookup returns CDR1 WNHNN and CDR2 SYGVQD (reference sequence). V gave up 2 bases and J gave up 0 bases, with 6 bases separating them. The CDR3 contains 14 residues. The authors' processing: Reference gene primer amplification yielded estimated nucleated cell counts. Method: immunoSEQ multiplex PCR; TCRdb's copy keeps in-frame clones and lacks some. V and J calls and clone size follow that table, whereas D and trimming were derived from the DNA. Of about 34,000 clones in the sample, 65% to 90% were seen once. This chain links TRBV10-1 with TRBJ2-3; D call uncertain. Sequenced material: peripheral blood. The TCR originated in a woman aged 60 to 75 with active COVID-19. The CDR3 nucleotides are TGCGCCAGCAGTGAGCTACTTAGCACAGATACGCAGTATTTT. It translates to CASSELLSTDTQYF.